This TCR beta chain came from a study of blood T cell repertoires in COVID-19. Original processing methods: Estimation of nucleated cell counts relied on the amplification of reference gene primers. The repertoire was sequenced with immunoSEQ multiplex PCR; TCRdb's copy has only in-frame clones and lacks some. The V and J calls and clone size were taken over from that table, and D and trimming were inferred from the DNA. Here the sample spans some 130,000 clones, around 87% being singletons. The CDR3 contains 13 residues. V shed 6 bases and J shed 0 bases, with 7 bases lying between them. Germline V gives CDR1 MNHEY, CDR2 SMNVEV (reference sequence).

The clonotype was recovered from a woman aged 60-75 years with acute or convalescent COVID-19. J is TRBJ2-3 and V is TRBV27; D gene uncertain. The sample taken for sequencing was peripheral blood. The CDR3 region has the DNA TGTGCCAGCAGGAGAACTAGCACAGATACGCAGTATTTT. Its protein is CASRRTSTDTQYF.